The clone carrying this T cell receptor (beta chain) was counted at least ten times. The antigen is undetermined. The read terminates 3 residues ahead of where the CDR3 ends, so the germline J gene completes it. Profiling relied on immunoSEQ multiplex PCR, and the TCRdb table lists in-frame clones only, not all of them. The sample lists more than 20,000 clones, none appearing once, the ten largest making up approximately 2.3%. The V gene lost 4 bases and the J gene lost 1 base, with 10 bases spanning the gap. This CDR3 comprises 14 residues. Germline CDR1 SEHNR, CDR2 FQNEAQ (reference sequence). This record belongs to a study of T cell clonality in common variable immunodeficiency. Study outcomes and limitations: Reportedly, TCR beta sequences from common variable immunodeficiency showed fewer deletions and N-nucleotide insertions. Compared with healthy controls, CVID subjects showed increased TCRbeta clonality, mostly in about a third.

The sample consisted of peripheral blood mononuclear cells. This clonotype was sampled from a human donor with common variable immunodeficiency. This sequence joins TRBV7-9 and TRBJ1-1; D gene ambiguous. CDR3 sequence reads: CASSSKTKNTEAFF. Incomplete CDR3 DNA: TGTGCCAGCAGCTCTAAGACTAAGAACACTGAA.